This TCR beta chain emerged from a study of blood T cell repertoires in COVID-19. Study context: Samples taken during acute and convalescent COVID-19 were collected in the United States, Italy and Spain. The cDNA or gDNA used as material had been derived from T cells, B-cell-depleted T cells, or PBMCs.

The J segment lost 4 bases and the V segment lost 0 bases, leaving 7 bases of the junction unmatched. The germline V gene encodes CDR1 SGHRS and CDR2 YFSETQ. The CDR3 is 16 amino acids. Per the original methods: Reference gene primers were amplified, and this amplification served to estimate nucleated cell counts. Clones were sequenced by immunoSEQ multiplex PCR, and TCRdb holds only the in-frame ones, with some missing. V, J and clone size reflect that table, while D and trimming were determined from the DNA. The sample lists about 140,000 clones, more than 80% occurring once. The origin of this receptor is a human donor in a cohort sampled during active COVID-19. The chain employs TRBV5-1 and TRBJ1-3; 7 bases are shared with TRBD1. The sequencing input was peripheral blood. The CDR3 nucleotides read TGCGCCAGCAGCTTGGCAGGGACAGAACGGGGAAACACCATATATTTT. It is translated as CASSLAGTERGNTIYF.